The sequence of this TCR beta chain was determined in a study of blood T cell repertoires in COVID-19 (dated by TCRdb to 2020 to 2022). About the investigation overall: Samples from collaborators originated in the United States, Italy and Spain and spanned both the acute and convalescent phases of COVID-19. The prospective study material was composed of cDNA or gDNA derived from T cells, B-cell-depleted T cells, or PBMCs. Subjects who had been exposed to COVID-19, were actively infected with it, or had recovered from it provided the deeply sampled blood TCRbeta repertoires that made up the dataset. The repertoires were made available in a free public database intended to serve as a resource for research on the immune response to SARS-CoV-2. The samples were drawn from the first 160 participants of the ongoing ImmuneRACE study and from 950 to 1,500 subjects provided by 6 global collaborators. The sample metadata nearly always contained a de-identified subject ID, COVID-19 status, age in years and sex. Where available, HLA class I and class II types were taken from metadata supplied by the sample provider and were not determined by assay-based typing. What the study reported, not specific to this receptor: The amount of clinical and demographic metadata varied by source and participant and was provided uncurated.

Samples from volunteer blood donors who had recovered from COVID-19 were contributed by a second Seattle source. Whole blood was collected in K2EDTA tubes by collaborating institutions according to the institutions' own protocols. For TCRbeta analysis, collaborator samples were shipped as frozen whole blood, as isolated PBMCs, or as DNA extracted from either sample type. Comments on this clone: Its antigen remains unidentified. It has no much larger one-base neighbor in the sample; base qualities were not kept.

TCRbeta CDR3 regions were amplified from genomic DNA using the immunoSEQ Assay, a bias-controlled multiplex PCR. The source study handled its data this way. Within the assay, amplification of reference gene primers was used to estimate how many nucleated cells each sample contained. To quantify the absolute abundance of each unique TCRbeta CDR3 rearrangement, sequence reads were collapsed and filtered. For each sample, productive Simpson clonality was calculated as the square root of Simpson's diversity index across productive rearrangements. TCRdb took over this immuneACCESS table, retaining in-frame rearrangements with V and J assigned. Such tables are incomplete; in checked studies, under half of the missing clones stem from an unresolved V gene, and the remainder is unexplained. V and J calls plus clone size are reproduced from that table; the DNA served to infer D and trimming. The sample table holds approximately 190,000 clones, of which nearly 90% were seen once. The top ten clones comprise roughly 6.2% of the sample.

CDR1 and CDR2, per the germline V gene, are SGHVS and FNYEAQ. For this chain, trimming is 2 bases at the V end and 5 bases at the J end, and the number of junction bases without a gene match is 12. From cysteine to phenylalanine, the CDR3 is 18 amino acids long. The DNA shown is the 54-base CDR3, in frame from base 1. Input material: peripheral blood. The receptor chain draws on TRBV7-6 and TRBJ2-7, with TRBD2 identical over 13 junction bases. The clonotype originates from a woman in her thirties or forties who had recovered from COVID-19. The DNA sequence reads TGTGCCAGCAGCTTAATACCCGGGACTAGCGGGATGGAGGACGAGCAGTACTTC. Its protein is CASSLIPGTSGMEDEQYF. With the portions outside the CDR3 filled from the reference TRBV7-6 and TRBJ2-7 genes, the complete variable region becomes GAGVSQSPRYKVTKRGQDVALRCDPISGHVSLYWYRQALGQGPEFLTYFNYEAQQDKSGLPNDRFSAERPEGSISTLTIQRTEQRDSAMYRCASSLIPGTSGMEDEQYFGPGTRLTVT.